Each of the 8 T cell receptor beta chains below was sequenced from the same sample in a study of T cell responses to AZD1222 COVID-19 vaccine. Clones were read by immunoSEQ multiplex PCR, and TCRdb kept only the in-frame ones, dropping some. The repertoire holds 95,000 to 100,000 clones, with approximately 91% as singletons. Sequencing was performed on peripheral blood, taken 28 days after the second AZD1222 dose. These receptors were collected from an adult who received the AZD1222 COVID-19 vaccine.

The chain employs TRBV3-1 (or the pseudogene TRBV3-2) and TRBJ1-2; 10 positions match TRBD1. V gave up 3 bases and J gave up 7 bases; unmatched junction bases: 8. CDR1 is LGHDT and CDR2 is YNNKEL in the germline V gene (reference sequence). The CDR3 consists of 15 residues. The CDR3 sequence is CASSQTGGEGRGYTF. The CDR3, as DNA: TGTGCCAGCAGCCAGACAGGGGGCGAGGGACGTGGCTACACCTTC.

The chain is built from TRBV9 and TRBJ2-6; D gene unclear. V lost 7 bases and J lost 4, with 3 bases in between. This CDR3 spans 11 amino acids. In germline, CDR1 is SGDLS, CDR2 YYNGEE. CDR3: CASRGANVLTF. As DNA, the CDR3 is TGTGCCAGCCGGGGGGCCAACGTCCTGACTTTC.

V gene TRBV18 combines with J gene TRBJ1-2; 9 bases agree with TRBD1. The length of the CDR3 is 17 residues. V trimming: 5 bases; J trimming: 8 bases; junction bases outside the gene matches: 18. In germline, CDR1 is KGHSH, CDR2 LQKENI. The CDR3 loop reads CASSARARDRDVMGYTF. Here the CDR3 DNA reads TGTGCCAGCTCAGCCCGCGCCCGGGACAGGGATGTGATGGGCTACACCTTC.

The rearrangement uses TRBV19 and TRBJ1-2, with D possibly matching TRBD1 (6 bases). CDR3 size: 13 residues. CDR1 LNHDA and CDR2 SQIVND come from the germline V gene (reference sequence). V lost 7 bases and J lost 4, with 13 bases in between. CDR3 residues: CASTGAESYGYTF. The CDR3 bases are TGTGCCAGTACGGGGGCTGAGAGCTATGGCTACACCTTC.

The CDR3 here is CASSLWVSATNEKLFF. The DNA of the CDR3 is TGTGCCAGCAGCTTATGGGTATCTGCAACTAATGAAAAACTGTTTTTT. The chain has TRBV7-2 and TRBJ1-4; D unresolved. Trimming removed 2 bases at V and 0 bases at J, with 10 bases between. Germline-derived CDR1 and CDR2 are SGHTA and FQGNSA. The CDR3 is made up of 16 amino acids.

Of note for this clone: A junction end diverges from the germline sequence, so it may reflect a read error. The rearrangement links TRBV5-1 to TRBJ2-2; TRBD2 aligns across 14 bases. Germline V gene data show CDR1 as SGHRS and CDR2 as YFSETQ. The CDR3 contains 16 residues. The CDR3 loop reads CASRLGLAGVTGELFF. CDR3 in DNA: TGCGCCAGCAGATTGGGACTAGCGGGAGTTACCGGGGAGCTGTTTTTT.

The CDR3, as DNA: TGTGCCAGCTCCCGCGGGGTTACGAGCTCCTACGAGCAGTACTTC. This translates into CASSRGVTSSYEQYF. This chain uses TRBV18 with TRBJ2-7; a possible D gene is TRBD2 (6 bases). Between the trimmed V and J ends, which lost 6 bases and 0 bases, there was a span of 15 bases. This CDR3 has 15 residues. The germline CDR1 and CDR2 sequences are KGHSH and LQKENI.

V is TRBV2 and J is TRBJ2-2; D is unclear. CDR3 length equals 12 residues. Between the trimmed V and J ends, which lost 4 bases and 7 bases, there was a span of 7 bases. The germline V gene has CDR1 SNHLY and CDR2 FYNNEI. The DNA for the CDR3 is TGTGCCAGCAGTGTAGGGAACGGGGAGCTGTTTTTT. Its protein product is CASSVGNGELFF.